These T cell receptor beta chains were read from a single sample in a study of blood T cell repertoires in COVID-19. Sequencing was performed with immunoSEQ multiplex PCR; in TCRdb, only in-frame clones are kept and a portion is missing. The repertoire holds approximately 170,000 clones, with about four fifths as singletons. Sequenced material: peripheral blood. These receptors were obtained from a woman aged 70 to 79 with COVID-19, enrolled during active disease. Each CDR3 is given with its conserved first and last residue. A D gene is named only where the DNA matches it firmly. Rows give clone size only sometimes, using once, few, many, or a class for an expanded clone.

CDR3	DNA	J	size	D	V
CASSPGLILNQPQHF	TGTGCCAGTAGTCCCGGACTGATACTCAATCAGCCCCAGCATTTT	TRBJ1-5	once	NA	TRBV19
CASSSFAGSIGNEQFF	TGCGCCAGCAGCTCCTTCGCAGGGTCCATCGGCAATGAGCAGTTCTTC	TRBJ2-1	NA	NA	TRBV5-1
CSASAGQGLTNYGYTF	TGCAGTGCTAGTGCAGGACAGGGATTAACTAACTATGGCTACACCTTC	TRBJ1-2	NA	TRBD1	TRBV20-1
CASSLKSRGIGAQETQYF	TGTGCCAGCAGCTTAAAGTCCCGGGGAATCGGAGCCCAAGAGACCCAGTACTTC	TRBJ2-5	once	NA	TRBV7-2
CASSPAGGGQFF	TGTGCCAGCAGCCCAGCGGGAGGAGGGCAGTTCTTC	TRBJ2-1	NA	TRBD2	TRBV12-3/TRBV12-4
CASSFRTGGSTEAFF	TGTGCCAGCAGCTTCCGGACAGGGGGCAGTACTGAAGCTTTCTTT	TRBJ1-1	NA	TRBD1	TRBV7-2
CASSRTGASSYNSPLHF	TGTGCCAGCAGTCGAACAGGGGCCAGCTCCTATAATTCACCCCTCCACTTT	TRBJ1-6	NA	TRBD1	TRBV6-6
CASSSTGTGYYGYTF	TGTGCCAGCAGCTCCACCGGGACAGGGTACTATGGCTACACCTTC	TRBJ1-2	NA	TRBD1	TRBV7-3
CASSQERGQGGGTGELFF	TGCGCCAGCAGCCAAGAACGGGGACAGGGAGGGGGCACCGGGGAGCTGTTTTTT	TRBJ2-2	NA	TRBD1	TRBV4-1
CASSTLAVQSYNEQFF	TGCGCCAGCAGCACGCTAGCCGTCCAATCCTACAATGAGCAGTTCTTC	TRBJ2-1	NA	NA	TRBV5-1
CASRKTLLNTEAFF	TGTGCCAGCAGGAAGACACTTCTGAACACTGAAGCTTTCTTT	TRBJ1-1	NA	NA	TRBV2
CASSPNQGRIPEAFF	TGTGCCAGCAGCCCTAATCAGGGAAGGATCCCTGAAGCTTTCTTT	TRBJ1-1	NA	NA	TRBV3-1/TRBV3-2
CASAEPPAAFEAFF	TGTGCCAGCGCCGAGCCCCCGGCGGCCTTTGAAGCTTTCTTT	TRBJ1-1	NA	NA	TRBV6-5
CASSLALAGYRELFF	TGTGCCAGCAGCTTAGCGCTAGCGGGGTACCGGGAGCTGTTTTTT	TRBJ2-2	NA	TRBD2	TRBV7-2
CASSPPGQGTRKAEAFF	TGTGCCAGCTCACCTCCGGGACAGGGGACCCGGAAGGCTGAAGCTTTCTTT	TRBJ1-1	NA	TRBD1	TRBV18
CASIPARNSPLHF	TGTGCCAGCATCCCCGCGAGGAATTCACCCCTCCACTTT	TRBJ1-6	NA	NA	TRBV28
CSIRDRGKANYGYTF	TGCAGCATCCGGGACAGGGGGAAGGCTAACTATGGCTACACCTTC	TRBJ1-2	NA	TRBD1	TRBV29-1
CASSLEGMRGGNQPQHF	TGTGCCAGCAGTTTGGAGGGGATGAGGGGCGGAAATCAGCCCCAGCATTTT	TRBJ1-5	few	NA	TRBV28
CASSYQGLAGNEQYF	TGTGCCAGCAGCTACCAGGGACTAGCGGGAAACGAGCAGTACTTC	TRBJ2-7	NA	TRBD2	TRBV7-2
CASSWNRLAGGRNTGELFF	TGTGCCAGCAGTTGGAACAGACTAGCGGGAGGGAGGAACACCGGGGAGCTGTTTTTT	TRBJ2-2	NA	TRBD2	TRBV6-2/TRBV6-3
CSGYRGSEQFF	TGCAGCGGGTATAGGGGTAGTGAGCAGTTCTTC	TRBJ2-1	NA	NA	TRBV29-1
CASSSPGQGRTGELFF	TGTGCCAGCAGTTCTCCGGGACAGGGGAGGACCGGGGAGCTGTTTTTT	TRBJ2-2	NA	TRBD1	TRBV27
CASSQGGRTQPGQGVYNEQFF	TGTGCCAGCAGCCAAGGCGGCCGAACTCAACCGGGACAGGGGGTTTACAATGAGCAGTTCTTC	TRBJ2-1	once	TRBD1	TRBV14
CASCPDRKYNEQFF	TGTGCCAGCTGCCCGGACAGAAAATACAATGAGCAGTTCTTC	TRBJ2-1	NA	NA	TRBV2
CASSVGGLGNYGYTF	TGTGCCAGCAGCGTAGGGGGGCTGGGTAACTATGGCTACACCTTC	TRBJ1-2	NA	NA	TRBV9
CASSEALGGKPYEQYF	TGTGCCAGCAGTGAAGCTTTAGGCGGGAAACCCTACGAGCAGTACTTC	TRBJ2-7	NA	NA	TRBV6-1
CASSSNYPRYGYTF	TGTGCCAGCAGCTCGAACTACCCTAGGTATGGCTACACCTTC	TRBJ1-2	once	NA	TRBV7-9